This T cell receptor beta chain was identified in a study of CD8 T cells in ankylosing spondylitis. Study results and caveats: The study identified a TCR beta motif of 7 or 8 highly homologous variants that appeared characteristic of ankylosing spondylitis blood. CD8+ by phenotype, disease-linked clones were relatively rare in peripheral blood. Past studies reported some motif variants in reactive arthritis synovial fluid and blood.

This clonotype was detected a few times. Its target is not known. Construction of TCR beta libraries was performed using quantitative 5'-RACE with molecular barcodes. MiXCR was run by TCRdb on the 5' RACE reads, yielding one entry per CDR3 protein. There are 200,000 to 300,000 distinct CDR3 sequences in the sample; roughly a quarter occur only once, and roughly 0.6% lies in the top ten. CDR3 size: 14 residues. Trimming cost V 5 bases and J 10 bases, with 15 bases left between them. Germline-derived CDR1 and CDR2 are ENHRY and SYGVKD. The sequenced sample was blood, either unsorted or a sorted T cell fraction (not recorded which). The rearrangement uses TRBV10-3 and TRBJ1-6; tentative D call: TRBD1 (5 bases). The sequence was collected from a male donor with ankylosing spondylitis or in good health (not recorded which). The CDR3 protein is CAISKAGGDSPLHF. In DNA, the CDR3 is TGTGCCATCAGTAAGGCGGGGGGGGACTCACCCCTCCACTTT.